This is a list of T cell receptor beta chains from one sample in a study of blood T cell repertoires in COVID-19. Sequencing was performed with immunoSEQ multiplex PCR; in TCRdb, only in-frame clones are kept and a portion is missing. Of about 100,000 clones listed, around 90% are singletons. The specimen sequenced was peripheral blood. Receptor source: a human donor with COVID-19, enrolled during active disease. The donor label of this sample is uncertain. Each CDR3 is given with its conserved first and last residue. The D gene is left open where the match is weak. For some rows the clone size is stated as once, few or many, or as a class when expanded; others skip it.

V,D,J,size,DNA,CDR3
TRBV10-1,.,TRBJ1-2,.,TGCGCCTCCTCCTATGGCTACACCTTC,CASSYGYTF
TRBV6-5,.,TRBJ2-2,.,TGTGCCAGCAGTTACTCGAGCCCCAACACCGGGGAGCTGTTTTTT,CASSYSSPNTGELFF
TRBV5-4,TRBD2,TRBJ2-7,.,TGTGCCAGCAGCTTGGTCGGGCTAGCGGGGGGTTACGAGCAGTACTTC,CASSLVGLAGGYEQYF
TRBV19,.,TRBJ2-3,once,TGTGCCAGTAGTATCTTACGGGCCGGGGGAAATACGCAGTATTTT,CASSILRAGGNTQYF
TRBV7-9,TRBD1,TRBJ1-2,.,TGTGCCAGCAGCTTACCCGTGACAGGGTTCTATGGCTACACCTTC,CASSLPVTGFYGYTF
TRBV15,.,TRBJ2-7,.,TGTGCCACCAGCAGAGACAGGGGATCCTACGAGCAGTACTTC,CATSRDRGSYEQYF
TRBV21-1,.,TRBJ1-6,.,TGTGCCAGCAGCTCACGGGTTTCGGGGTCTGGGTCACCCCTCCACTTT,CASSSRVSGSGSPLHF
TRBV5-1,.,TRBJ2-3,.,TGCGCCAGCAGCTTGGGGGGGCAAAACACAGATACGCAGTATTTT,CASSLGGQNTDTQYF
TRBV2,.,TRBJ1-2,once,TGTGCCAGCAGTGAACAGGGTGAATATGGCTACACCTTC,CASSEQGEYGYTF
TRBV19,TRBD1,TRBJ1-5,.,TGTGCCAGTACCGGACAGGGGGATCAGCCCCAGCATTTT,CASTGQGDQPQHF
TRBV6-6,.,TRBJ2-2,few,TGTGCCAGCAGTGCCGGGACATCCACCGGGGAGCTGTTTTTT,CASSAGTSTGELFF
TRBV7-3,.,TRBJ2-1,.,TGTGCCAGCAGCCGTTCGGGATATGGCAATGAGCAGTTCTTC,CASSRSGYGNEQFF
TRBV19,.,TRBJ1-1,.,TGTGCCAGTAGCACCACGCTCGGCACTGAAGCTTTCTTT,CASSTTLGTEAFF
TRBV28,.,TRBJ2-7,.,TGTGCCAGCAGTCCAACCGGGGGACAGAAGGCCTACGAGCAGTACTTC,CASSPTGGQKAYEQYF
TRBV6-5,.,TRBJ1-6,.,TGTGCCAGCACTCCGGGATCACGGAATTCACCCCTCCACTTT,CASTPGSRNSPLHF
TRBV9,.,TRBJ2-7,once,TGTGCCAGCAGCGCCACACCGAGGGACGAGCAGTACTTC,CASSATPRDEQYF
TRBV7-9,.,TRBJ1-6,.,TGTGCCAGCAGCCTTTCGACGGCCGGGGGTTATAATTCACCCCTCCACTTT,CASSLSTAGGYNSPLHF
TRBV5-1,TRBD1,TRBJ1-5,few,TGCGCCAGCAGCTTACAGGGGGAAAGCAATCAGCCCCAGCATTTT,CASSLQGESNQPQHF
TRBV5-1,TRBD1,TRBJ1-6,.,TGCGCCAGCAGCATGACAGGGGCAGATTCACCCCTCCACTTT,CASSMTGADSPLHF
TRBV3-1/TRBV3-2,.,TRBJ1-5,.,TGTGCCAGCAGCCAAGGAGGGGGAACGGATCAGCCCCAGCATTTT,CASSQGGGTDQPQHF
TRBV11-1,.,TRBJ1-2,.,TGTGCCAGCAGCTTAGGATTACAGACGGATAATGGCTACACCTTC,CASSLGLQTDNGYTF
TRBV19,.,TRBJ1-5,.,TGTGCCAGTAGTACCACCGGAGGCAATCAGCCCCAGCATTTT,CASSTTGGNQPQHF
TRBV6-5,TRBD2,TRBJ2-7,once,TGTGCCAGCAGTTACTCTGCGGGGGAATCCTACGAGCAGTACTTC,CASSYSAGESYEQYF
TRBV2,.,TRBJ1-2,few,TGTGCCAGCAGAGCCCACCTCGAGGCCTCCGGTGGCTACACCTTC,CASRAHLEASGGYTF
TRBV21-1,.,TRBJ1-1,.,TGTGCCAGCAGCAAAGAACCGGTCCCGACTGAAGCTTTCTTT,CASSKEPVPTEAFF
TRBV2,TRBD2,TRBJ2-7,.,TGTGCCAGCAGTGAAGCAGCTCTAGCGGGAGTGGGGGAGCAGTACTTC,CASSEAALAGVGEQYF
TRBV9,TRBD2,TRBJ2-5,.,TGTGCCAGCAGCGTAGACCGGGACTACGGAGAGACCCAGTACTTC,CASSVDRDYGETQYF
TRBV4-1,TRBD1,TRBJ2-1,.,TGCGCCAGCAGCCAAGAGCCGGGACAGGGTAGGGATGAGCAGTTCTTC,CASSQEPGQGRDEQFF
TRBV29-1,.,TRBJ1-1,once,TGCAGCGTGACTGACACTGAAGCTTTCTTT,CSVTDTEAFF
TRBV4-2,.,TRBJ2-7,.,TGTGCCAGCAGCCAAGATCGTGGCAGGGGCTACGAGCAGTACTTC,CASSQDRGRGYEQYF
TRBV10-3,TRBD1,TRBJ2-1,.,TGTGCCATCAGTGGGGGAGGACAGGGATTCTTCAATGAGCAGTTCTTC,CAISGGGQGFFNEQFF
TRBV18,.,TRBJ2-6,.,TGTGCCAGCTCACCACAGGGGGTCGGAAGGTTCTCTGGGGCCAACGTCCTGACTTTC,CASSPQGVGRFSGANVLTF
TRBV18,.,TRBJ2-1,.,TGTGCCAGCTCACCACCGGGAGGGGGGAATGAGCAGTTCTTC,CASSPPGGGNEQFF
TRBV20-1,.,TRBJ1-2,.,TGCAGTGCTAGTTATCTTTCGGGACTTGAGGGTGGCTACACCTTC,CSASYLSGLEGGYTF
TRBV2,.,TRBJ2-7,.,TGTGCCAGCAGGGAGCGGACAGTCCGGGCTGGGGGCGAGCAGTACTTC,CASRERTVRAGGEQYF